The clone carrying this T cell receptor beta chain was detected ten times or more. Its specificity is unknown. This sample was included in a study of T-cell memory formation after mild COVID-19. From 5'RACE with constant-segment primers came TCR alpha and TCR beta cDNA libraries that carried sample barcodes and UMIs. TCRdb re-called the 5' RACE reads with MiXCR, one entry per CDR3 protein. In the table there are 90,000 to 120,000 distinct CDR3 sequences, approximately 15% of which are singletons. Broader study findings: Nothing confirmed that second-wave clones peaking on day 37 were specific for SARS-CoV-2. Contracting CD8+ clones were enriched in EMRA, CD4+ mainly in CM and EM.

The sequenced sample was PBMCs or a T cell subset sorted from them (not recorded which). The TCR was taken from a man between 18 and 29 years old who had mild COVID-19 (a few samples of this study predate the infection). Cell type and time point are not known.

The CDR3 nucleotides are TGTGCCAGCAGCTTACGGCCAGGGGGAGGCAATGAGCAGTTCTTC. Translated, it gives CASSLRPGGGNEQFF. The chain is built from TRBV7-2 and TRBJ2-1; weak D call: TRBD1 (7 bases). Per germline, CDR1 SGHTA and CDR2 FQGNSA. The CDR3 length is 15 residues. V was clipped by 2 bases and J by 6 bases, with 14 bases between them.